This TCR beta chain emerged from a study of control samples from healthy donors and cancer patients. The V and J ends lost 0 bases and 1 base respectively, with 7 bases between them. The CDR3 totals 16 residues. CDR1 is LGHNA, CDR2 YSLEER, per germline. Clones were sequenced by immunoSEQ multiplex PCR, and TCRdb holds only the in-frame ones, with some missing. Among 95,000 to 100,000 clones listed, around 89% were seen once. The V call is TRBV4-3, the J call TRBJ2-6, with D unresolved. This clonotype was sampled from a man aged 25-45 years in good health. The source material was blood. The CDR3 DNA is TGCGCCAGCAGCCAAGAGGGCGCTTCTGGGGCCAACGTCCTGACTTTC. The encoded protein is CASSQEGASGANVLTF.